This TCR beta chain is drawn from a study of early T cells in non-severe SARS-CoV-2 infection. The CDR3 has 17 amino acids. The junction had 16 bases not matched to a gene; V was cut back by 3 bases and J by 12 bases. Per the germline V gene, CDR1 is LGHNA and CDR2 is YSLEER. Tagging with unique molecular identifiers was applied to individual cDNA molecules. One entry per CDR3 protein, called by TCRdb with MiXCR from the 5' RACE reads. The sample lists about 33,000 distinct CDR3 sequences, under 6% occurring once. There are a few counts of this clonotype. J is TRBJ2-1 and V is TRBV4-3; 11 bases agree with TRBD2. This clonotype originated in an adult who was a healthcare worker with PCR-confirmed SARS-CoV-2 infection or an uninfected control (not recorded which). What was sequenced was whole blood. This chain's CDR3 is CASSQERGSGGELGQFF. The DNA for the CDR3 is TGCGCCAGCAGCCAGGAAAGAGGTAGCGGGGGGGAGCTGGGGCAGTTCTTC.